The 7 T cell receptor beta chains in this list originate from one sample, sequenced in a study of T-cell memory formation after mild COVID-19 (dated by TCRdb to about 2021). Libraries were built with 5' RACE. Sequencing relied on an Illumina NovaSeq 6000. TCRdb reprocessed the public reads (quality trimming at Q25 with fastp, clone calling with MiXCR) and kept in-frame beta chains. Rows matching on CDR3 protein sequence are summarized as one entry with the most common DNA and genes. Here the sample has under 700,000 distinct CDR3 sequences; just over 20% occur a single time. The ten largest clones represent approximately 13% of the sample. The sample taken for sequencing was PBMCs or a T cell subset sorted from them (not recorded which). These receptors were obtained from an adult woman who had mild COVID-19 (a few samples of this study predate the infection). The sample titles of this study are shuffled in the database, so cell type and time point are left out; the donor was told from shared clones.

This clonotype was seen a few times. J is TRBJ1-1 and V is TRBV27; D possibly corresponds to TRBD1 (6 bases). Trimming shortened V by 4 bases and J by 4 bases, and 10 bases separated the two germline ends. Germline-derived CDR1 and CDR2 are MNHEY and SMNVEV (reference sequence). The CDR3 is 13 amino acids. DNA of the CDR3: TGTGCCAGCAGTTCCCTAGGGGGCACTGAAGCTTTCTTT. This encodes CASSSLGGTEAFF.

In this sample, this clonotype turned up many times. Its ends do not fully match the called genes, so a read error is possible. V and J are TRBV7-2 and TRBJ2-1, with no clear D. From germline, CDR1 is SGHTA and CDR2 FQGNSA. The length of the CDR3 is 12 residues. The CDR3 DNA sequence: TGTGCCAGCAGGTTAGATATGAATGAGCAGTTCTTC. Translated, it gives CASRLDMNEQFF.

This clonotype has more than one count but fewer than ten. The chain combines TRBV18 with TRBJ2-7; D is ambiguous. V was pared by 2 bases and J by 2 bases, with 7 bases between. This CDR3 has 13 amino acids. From germline, CDR1 is KGHSH and CDR2 LQKENI. As DNA, the CDR3 is TGTGCCAGCTCACCAGGGTTCACCTACGAGCAGTACTTC. This encodes CASSPGFTYEQYF.

The V call is TRBV7-9, the J call TRBJ2-2; 7 positions match TRBD1. This CDR3 has 17 residues. Germline lookup yields CDR1 SEHNR and CDR2 FQNEAQ (reference sequence). Trimming took 5 bases from V and 0 from J; bases not matched to a gene: 9. CDR3 sequence: CASSHIPGQPNTGELFF. CDR3 nucleotides: TGTGCCAGCAGCCATATACCGGGACAGCCGAACACCGGGGAGCTGTTTTTT. The full variable domain, its missing parts supplied by reference TRBV7-9 and TRBJ2-2, is DTGVSQNPRHKITKRGQNVTFRCDPISEHNRLYWYRQTLGQGPEFLTYFQNEAQLEKSRLLSDRFSAERPKGSFSTLEIQRTEQGDSAMYLCASSHIPGQPNTGELFFGEGSRLTVL.

In its sample, this clonotype was seen a few times. V and J are TRBV6-1 and TRBJ1-1; D is ambiguous. The length of the CDR3 is 12 residues. Trimming removed 4 bases from V and 0 bases from J, with 3 bases in between. Germline V gives CDR1 MNHNS, CDR2 SASEGT. CDR3 sequence reads: CASSGLNTEAFF. The CDR3 nucleotides read TGTGCCAGCAGTGGGTTGAACACTGAAGCTTTCTTT.

This clonotype was seen more than once but under ten times. V usage is TRBV27 and J usage is TRBJ1-4; tentative D call: TRBD1 (5 bases). This CDR3 is 14 amino acids long. CDR1 and CDR2 (germline): MNHEY, SMNVEV (reference sequence). V lost 6 bases, J lost 1 base, and 9 bases lay in between. Here the CDR3 reads CASRQGGTNEKLFF. CDR3 sequence (DNA): TGTGCCAGCAGGCAGGGAGGAACTAATGAAAAACTGTTTTTT.

This sequence joins TRBV6-1 and TRBJ2-7, with D possibly being TRBD1 (6 bases). With 6 bases removed from V and 0 bases from J, the gap between germline ends came to 15 bases. CDR1 is MNHNS and CDR2 is SASEGT in the germline V gene. The length of the CDR3 is 15 residues. In nucleotides, the CDR3 is TGTGCCAGCAGCCAGCAGACAGGTCCCTCCTACGAGCAGTACTTC. It specifies CASSQQTGPSYEQYF.